These 2 T cell receptor beta chains were all obtained from the same sample, sequenced in a study of PD-1 blockade in classical Hodgkin lymphoma. Brentuximab vedotin exposure varied, and every patient relapsed after autologous stem cell transplantation. Clones were read by immunoSEQ multiplex PCR, and TCRdb kept only the in-frame ones, dropping some. The table has about 84,000 clones, about nine tenths seen once. The specimen comprised peripheral blood mononuclear cells (PBMCs), sampled at baseline. These receptors were obtained from a human donor with classical Hodgkin lymphoma.

The chain joins TRBV4-1 to TRBJ1-2; tentatively, D is TRBD1 (5 bases). The length of the CDR3 is 13 residues. Trimming cost V 1 base and J 4 bases, with 7 bases left between them. The germline V gene has CDR1 MGHRA and CDR2 YSYEKL. The CDR3 is CASSQVGGYGYTF. The DNA of the CDR3 is TGCGCCAGCAGCCAAGTGGGGGGCTATGGCTACACCTTC.

The CDR3 spells CASSDPGRANTEAFF. CDR3 sequence (DNA): TGTGCCAGCAGTGATCCGGGCAGGGCAAACACTGAAGCTTTCTTT. The rearrangement joins TRBV2 to TRBJ1-1, with a possible D match to TRBD1 (5 bases). CDR3 length equals 15 residues. Trimming shortened V by 3 bases and J by 2 bases, and 13 bases separated the two germline ends. Germline CDR1 and CDR2: SNHLY and FYNNEI. The full variable domain, rest sourced from reference TRBV2 and TRBJ1-1, is EPEVTQTPSHQVTQMGQEVILRCVPISNHLYFYWYRQILGQKVEFLVSFYNNEISEKSEIFDDQFSVERPDGSNFTLKIRSTKLEDSAMYFCASSDPGRANTEAFFGQGTRLTVV.